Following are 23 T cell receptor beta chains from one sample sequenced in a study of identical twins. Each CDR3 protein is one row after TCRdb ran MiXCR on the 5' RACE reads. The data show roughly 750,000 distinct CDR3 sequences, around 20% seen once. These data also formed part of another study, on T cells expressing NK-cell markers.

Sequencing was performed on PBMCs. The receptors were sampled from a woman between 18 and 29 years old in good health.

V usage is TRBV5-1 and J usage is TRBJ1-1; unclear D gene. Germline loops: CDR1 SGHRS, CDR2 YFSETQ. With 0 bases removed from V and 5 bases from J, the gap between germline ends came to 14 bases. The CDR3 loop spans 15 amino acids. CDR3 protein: CASSLDGIGWTEAFF. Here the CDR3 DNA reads TGCGCCAGCAGCTTGGACGGGATAGGGTGGACTGAAGCTTTCTTT.

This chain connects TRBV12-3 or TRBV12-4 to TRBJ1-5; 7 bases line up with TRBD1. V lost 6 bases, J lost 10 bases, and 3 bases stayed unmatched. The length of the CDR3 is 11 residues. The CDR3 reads CASSTGVPQHF. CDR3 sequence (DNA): TGTGCCAGCAGCACAGGGGTTCCCCAGCATTTT.

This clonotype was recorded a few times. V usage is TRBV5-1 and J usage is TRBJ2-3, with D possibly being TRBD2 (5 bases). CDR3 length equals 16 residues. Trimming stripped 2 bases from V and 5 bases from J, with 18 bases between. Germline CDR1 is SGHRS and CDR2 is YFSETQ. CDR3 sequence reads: CASSFSGKIGIDTQYF. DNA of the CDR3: TGCGCCAGCAGCTTCAGTGGGAAGATCGGGATAGATACGCAGTATTTT. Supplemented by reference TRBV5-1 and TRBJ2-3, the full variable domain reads KAGVTQTPRYLIKTRGQQVTLSCSPISGHRSVSWYQQTPGQGLQFLFEYFSETQRNKGNFPGRFSGRQFSNSRSEMNVSTLELGDSALYLCASSFSGKIGIDTQYFGPGTRLTVL.

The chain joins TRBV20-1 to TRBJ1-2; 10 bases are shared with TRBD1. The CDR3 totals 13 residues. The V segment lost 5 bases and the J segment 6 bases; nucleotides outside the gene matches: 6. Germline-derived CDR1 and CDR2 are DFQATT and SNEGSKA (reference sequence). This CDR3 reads CSARRQGADGYTF. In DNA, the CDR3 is TGCAGTGCTCGCCGACAGGGGGCGGATGGCTACACCTTC.

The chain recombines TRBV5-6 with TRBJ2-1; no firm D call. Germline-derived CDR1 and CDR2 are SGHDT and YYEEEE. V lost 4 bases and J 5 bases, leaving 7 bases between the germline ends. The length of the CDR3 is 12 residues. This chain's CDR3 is CASSRVHNEQFF. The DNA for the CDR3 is TGTGCCAGCAGCAGGGTCCACAATGAGCAGTTCTTC. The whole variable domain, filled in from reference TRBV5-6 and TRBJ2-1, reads DAGVTQSPTHLIKTRGQQVTLRCSPKSGHDTVSWYQQALGQGPQFIFQYYEEEERQRGNFPDRFSGHQFPNYSSELNVNALLLGDSALYLCASSRVHNEQFFGPGTRLTVL.

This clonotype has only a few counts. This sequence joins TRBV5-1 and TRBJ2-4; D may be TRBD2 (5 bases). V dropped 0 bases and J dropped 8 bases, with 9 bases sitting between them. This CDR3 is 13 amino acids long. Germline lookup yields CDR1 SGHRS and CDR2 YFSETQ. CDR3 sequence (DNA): TGCGCCAGCAGCTTGGCGGGGTGGGACATTCAGTACTTC. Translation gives CASSLAGWDIQYF. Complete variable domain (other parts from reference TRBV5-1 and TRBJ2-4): KAGVTQTPRYLIKTRGQQVTLSCSPISGHRSVSWYQQTPGQGLQFLFEYFSETQRNKGNFPGRFSGRQFSNSRSEMNVSTLELGDSALYLCASSLAGWDIQYFGAGTRLSVL.

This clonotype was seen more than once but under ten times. CDR3 region: CASSLVPDNEQFF. The CDR3 DNA reads as TGTGCCAGCAGCTTAGTTCCAGACAATGAGCAGTTCTTC. The V and J genes are TRBV7-2 and TRBJ2-1; D remains ambiguous. The V gene's germline CDR1 is SGHTA and CDR2 FQGNSA. CDR3 length equals 13 residues. V dropped 1 base and J dropped 5 bases, with 6 bases sitting between them.

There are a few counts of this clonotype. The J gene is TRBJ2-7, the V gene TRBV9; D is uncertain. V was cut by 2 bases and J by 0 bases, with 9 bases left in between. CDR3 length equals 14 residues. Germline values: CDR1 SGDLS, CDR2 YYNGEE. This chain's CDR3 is CASSVRSASYEQYF. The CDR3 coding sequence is TGTGCCAGCAGCGTCCGATCCGCCTCCTACGAGCAGTACTTC.

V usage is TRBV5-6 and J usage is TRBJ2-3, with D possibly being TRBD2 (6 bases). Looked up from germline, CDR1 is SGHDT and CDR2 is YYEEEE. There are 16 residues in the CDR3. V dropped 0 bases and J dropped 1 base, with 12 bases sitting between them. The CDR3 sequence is CASSLGGMAGTDTQYF. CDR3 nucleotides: TGTGCCAGCAGCTTGGGCGGGATGGCTGGCACAGATACGCAGTATTTT. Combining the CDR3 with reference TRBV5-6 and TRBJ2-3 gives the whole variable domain DAGVTQSPTHLIKTRGQQVTLRCSPKSGHDTVSWYQQALGQGPQFIFQYYEEEERQRGNFPDRFSGHQFPNYSSELNVNALLLGDSALYLCASSLGGMAGTDTQYFGPGTRLTVL.

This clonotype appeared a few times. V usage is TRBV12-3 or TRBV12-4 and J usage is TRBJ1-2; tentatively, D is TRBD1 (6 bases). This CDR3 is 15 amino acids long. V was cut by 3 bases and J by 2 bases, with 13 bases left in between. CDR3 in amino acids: CASSFAAGVNYGYTF. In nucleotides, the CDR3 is TGTGCCAGCAGTTTCGCGGCAGGGGTGAACTATGGCTACACCTTC.

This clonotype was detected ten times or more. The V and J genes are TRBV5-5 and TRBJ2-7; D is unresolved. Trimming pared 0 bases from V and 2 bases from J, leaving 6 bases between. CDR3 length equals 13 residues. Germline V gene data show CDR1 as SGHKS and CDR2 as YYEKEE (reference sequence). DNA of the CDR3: TGTGCCAGCAGCTTGGAAGACGCCTACGAGCAGTACTTC. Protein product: CASSLEDAYEQYF.

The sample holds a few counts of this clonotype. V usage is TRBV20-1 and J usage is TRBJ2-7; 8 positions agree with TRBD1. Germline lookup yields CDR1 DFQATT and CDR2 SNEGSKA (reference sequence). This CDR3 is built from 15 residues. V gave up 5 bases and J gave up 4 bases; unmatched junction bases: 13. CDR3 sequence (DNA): TGCAGTGCTTTAGGTCCAGGACAGGGCCCGTACGAGCAGTACTTC. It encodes CSALGPGQGPYEQYF.

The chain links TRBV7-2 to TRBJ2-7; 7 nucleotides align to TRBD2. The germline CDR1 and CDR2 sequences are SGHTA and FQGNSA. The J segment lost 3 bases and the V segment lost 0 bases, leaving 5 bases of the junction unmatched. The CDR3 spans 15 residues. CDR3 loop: CASSLAGRSVYEQYF. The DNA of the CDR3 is TGTGCCAGCAGCTTAGCCGGGAGGTCCGTCTACGAGCAGTACTTC.

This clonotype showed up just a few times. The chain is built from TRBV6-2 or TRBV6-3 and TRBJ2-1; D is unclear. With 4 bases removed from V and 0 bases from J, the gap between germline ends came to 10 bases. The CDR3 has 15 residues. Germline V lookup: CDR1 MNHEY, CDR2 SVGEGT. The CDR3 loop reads CASSSRSSSYNEQFF. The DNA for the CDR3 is TGTGCCAGCAGTTCGCGGAGCAGCTCCTACAATGAGCAGTTCTTC.

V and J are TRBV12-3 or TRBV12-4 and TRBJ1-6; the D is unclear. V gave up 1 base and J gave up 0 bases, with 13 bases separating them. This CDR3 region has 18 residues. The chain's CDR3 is CASSLVFGPSSYNSPLHF. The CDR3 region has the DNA TGTGCCAGCAGTTTAGTATTTGGGCCGAGCTCCTATAATTCACCCCTCCACTTT.

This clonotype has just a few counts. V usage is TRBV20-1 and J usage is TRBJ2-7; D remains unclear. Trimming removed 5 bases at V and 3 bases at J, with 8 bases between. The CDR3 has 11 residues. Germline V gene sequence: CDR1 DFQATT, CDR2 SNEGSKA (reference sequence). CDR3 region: CSAQDRYEQYF. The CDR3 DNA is TGCAGTGCTCAGGATCGCTACGAGCAGTACTTC.

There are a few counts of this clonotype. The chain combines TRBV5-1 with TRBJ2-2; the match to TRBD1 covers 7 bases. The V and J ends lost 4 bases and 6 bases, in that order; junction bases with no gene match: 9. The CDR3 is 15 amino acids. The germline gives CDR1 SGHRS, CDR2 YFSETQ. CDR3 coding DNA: TGCGCCAGCAGCGCCCTCGACAGGGCCCCCGGGGAGCTGTTTTTT. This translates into CASSALDRAPGELFF. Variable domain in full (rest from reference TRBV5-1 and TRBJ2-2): KAGVTQTPRYLIKTRGQQVTLSCSPISGHRSVSWYQQTPGQGLQFLFEYFSETQRNKGNFPGRFSGRQFSNSRSEMNVSTLELGDSALYLCASSALDRAPGELFFGEGSRLTVL.

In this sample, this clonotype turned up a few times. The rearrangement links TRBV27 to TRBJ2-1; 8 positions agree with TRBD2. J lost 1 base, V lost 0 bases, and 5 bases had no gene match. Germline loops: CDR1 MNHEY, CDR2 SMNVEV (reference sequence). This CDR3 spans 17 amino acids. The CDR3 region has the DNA TGTGCCAGCAGTTTATCGAACCGGGGGGGTTCCTACAATGAGCAGTTCTTC. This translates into CASSLSNRGGSYNEQFF.

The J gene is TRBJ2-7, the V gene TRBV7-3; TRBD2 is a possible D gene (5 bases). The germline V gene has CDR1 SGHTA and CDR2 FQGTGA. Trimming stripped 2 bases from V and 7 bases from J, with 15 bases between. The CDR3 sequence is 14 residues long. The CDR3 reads CASSLGTSGSEQYF. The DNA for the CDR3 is TGTGCCAGCAGCTTAGGAACATCGGGATCGGAGCAGTACTTC.

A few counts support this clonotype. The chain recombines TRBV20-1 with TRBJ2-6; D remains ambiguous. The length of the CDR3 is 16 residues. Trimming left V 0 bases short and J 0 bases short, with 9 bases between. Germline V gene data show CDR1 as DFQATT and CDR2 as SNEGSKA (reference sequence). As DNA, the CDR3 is TGCAGTGCTAGAGATCGTCGGCGCTCTGGGGCCAACGTCCTGACTTTC. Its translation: CSARDRRRSGANVLTF.

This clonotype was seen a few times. The CDR3 coding sequence is TGTGCCACCAGCGACCTAAGTACCGGGGAGCTGTTTTTT. It is translated as CATSDLSTGELFF. The chain employs TRBV24-1 and TRBJ2-2; D remains unclear. Per germline, CDR1 KGHDR and CDR2 SFDVKD. This CDR3 contains 13 residues. Trimming left V 7 bases short and J 5 bases short, with 10 bases between.

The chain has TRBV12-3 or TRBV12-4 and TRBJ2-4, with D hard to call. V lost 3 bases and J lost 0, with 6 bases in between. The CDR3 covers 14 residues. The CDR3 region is CASSLQEAKNIQYF. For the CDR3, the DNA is TGTGCCAGCAGTTTGCAAGAAGCCAAAAACATTCAGTACTTC.

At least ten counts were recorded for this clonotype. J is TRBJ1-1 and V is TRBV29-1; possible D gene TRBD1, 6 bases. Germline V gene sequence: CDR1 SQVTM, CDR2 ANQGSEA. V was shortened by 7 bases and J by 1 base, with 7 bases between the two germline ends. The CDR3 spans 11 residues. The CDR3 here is CSGGQNTEAFF. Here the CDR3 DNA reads TGCAGCGGGGGACAGAACACTGAAGCTTTCTTT.